The rows below give T cell receptor beta chains drawn from one sample of a study of blood T cell repertoires in COVID-19. Produced via immunoSEQ multiplex PCR; TCRdb's table is partial and in-frame only. The sample contains roughly 290,000 clones, around 90% of which appear only once. Sequenced material: PBMCs or T cells enriched from blood (not recorded which). Receptors were obtained from a woman between 18 and 30 years old with acute COVID-19. CDR3s leave out the opening cysteine and the closing phenylalanine or tryptophan.

j_call v_call cdr3_aa
TRBJ2-5 TRBV5-6 ASSLLAGGETQY
TRBJ2-2 TRBV27 ASSRTSGYTGELF
TRBJ1-4 TRBV12-3/TRBV12-4 ASSSGEKLF
TRBJ1-1 TRBV20-1 SAPSPEEAF
TRBJ2-3 TRBV10-2 ASAQPGGGTDTQY
TRBJ1-1 TRBV5-1 ASSPDGSRGEAF
TRBJ1-1 TRBV18 ASSSLRDPLDTEAF
TRBJ2-7 TRBV29-1 SVDSDYGEYEQY
TRBJ2-7 TRBV5-4 ASSRTGDEQY
TRBJ1-5 TRBV18 ASSAVSNQPQH
TRBJ1-2 TRBV9 ASTGGINYGYT
TRBJ2-1 TRBV11-2 ASSLGSSGSYNEQF
TRBJ1-2 TRBV15 ATSREGGTNYGYT
TRBJ2-6 TRBV6-5 ASSYRRSSGANVLT
TRBJ2-2 TRBV4-3 ASSLGTGGTGELF
TRBJ1-2 TRBV6-1 ASSQTGEYGYT
TRBJ1-2 TRBV3-1/TRBV3-2 ASTPLDRASGYT
TRBJ2-1 TRBV30 AWTLPPGLYF
TRBJ1-2 TRBV18 ASSPGQGAQYGYT
TRBJ2-5 TRBV4-2 ASSQESLAGGQETQY
TRBJ1-2 TRBV18 ASSPTGEAYGYT
TRBJ1-4 TRBV11-2 ASSLAPGTNEKLF
TRBJ2-3 TRBV5-1 ASSLAAILSSTDTQY
TRBJ1-6 TRBV7-2 ASSFLLTLGNSPLH
TRBJ2-1 TRBV24-1 ATSRSLAVNEQF
TRBJ2-7 TRBV24-1 ATSDRDCRLAVSRNEQY
TRBJ1-4 TRBV11-2 ASSLGQTQKLF
TRBJ2-1 TRBV27 ASSRGQLYNEQF
TRBJ2-7 TRBV15 ATSRDWSGGTYEQY
TRBJ1-6 TRBV5-1 ASSLAGQGNSPLH
TRBJ2-4 TRBV19 ASSIRDRGDKLAKNIQY
TRBJ2-1 TRBV15 ATSRGEGGPNEQF
TRBJ2-7 TRBV7-9 ARQANRTTYEQY
TRBJ2-5 TRBV6-2/TRBV6-3 ASSSTGIMETQY
TRBJ1-1 TRBV5-8 ASSLDSMLDSNTEAF
TRBJ1-2 TRBV30 AWSLVGAPRYGYT
TRBJ2-1 TRBV14 ASSHSGTSLYNEQF
TRBJ2-7 TRBV27 ASSSNYRGPSHEQY
TRBJ1-2 TRBV18 ASSPNRGSDGYT
TRBJ2-7 TRBV10-3 AISNLEGVLYEQY
TRBJ2-7 TRBV19 ASSMPGYSYEQY
TRBJ2-7 TRBV4-1 ASSQEGTGAYEQY
TRBJ2-1 TRBV2 ASPSPKGLAGGDNDNEQF
TRBJ2-3 TRBV7-9 ASSLNPLGGTDTQY
TRBJ1-1 TRBV7-9 ASSPLTGQGFTEAF
TRBJ2-5 TRBV18 ASSPGTGSLETQY
TRBJ2-2 TRBV5-1 ASSLVAASNAGELF
TRBJ1-5 TRBV27 ASSFGDLVY
TRBJ2-1 TRBV4-2 ASSQERTGTYNEQF
TRBJ1-2 TRBV7-9 ASSLVGGALDGYT
TRBJ1-5 TRBV6-4 ASSEGQGSNQPQH
TRBJ2-5 TRBV13 ASSSQRGQETQY
TRBJ2-3 TRBV10-1 ASSESEGGSSTDTQY